The T cell receptor beta chain under discussion was sequenced for a study of post-analysis software for immune sequencing data. In the study overall: The disease courses spanned relapsing-remitting, secondary progressive and progressive-relapsing forms of multiple sclerosis. Study-wide findings and caveats: Co-batched samples clustered tightly together by F measure. Multiple sclerosis was associated with a significant reduction in normalized Chao1 diversity relative to controls. Patients used four to six TRBV segments, including TRBV5-6, TRBV5-1 and TRBV20-1, more often than controls.

Sequencing libraries made from TCR beta cDNA carried unique molecular identifiers. cDNA molecules numbering roughly 500,000 came from roughly 1 to 10 million T cells. TCRdb re-called the PCR reads through MiXCR, storing one row per CDR3 protein. Of 600,000 to 700,000 distinct CDR3 sequences in the sample, 59% were seen once. Germline assignment: CDR1 MNHEY and CDR2 SVGEGT. J lost 2 bases, V lost 5 bases, and 13 bases had no gene match. The CDR3 has 17 amino acids. With regard to this clonotype: Its matching antigen is unknown.

The source is a girl under 10 years old with multiple sclerosis. The chain links TRBV6-2 or TRBV6-3 to TRBJ2-3; 7 nucleotides align to TRBD1. Sequenced sample: blood. Here the CDR3 reads CASSKTLGQEFTDTQYF. The CDR3 DNA follows: TGTGCCAGCAGTAAGACACTCGGACAGGAGTTCACAGATACGCAGTATTTT.